Detailed here is one TCR beta chain. Its target is not known. This sample stems from a study of T cell responses to AZD1222 COVID-19 vaccine. Study conclusions and caveats: With dominance at 160-218 and 743-854, vaccine-associated CD4 TCRs spanned spike. White British ancestry dominated among donors, who included more females, and clonal diversity was possibly underestimated.

Method: immunoSEQ multiplex PCR; TCRdb's copy keeps in-frame clones and lacks some. The sample includes roughly 140,000 clones, around 94% of them seen just once. Germline V gene sequence: CDR1 MNHEY, CDR2 SMNVEV (reference sequence). Trimming left V 5 bases short and J 7 bases short, with 17 bases between. The CDR3 runs to 14 residues. The chain has TRBV27 and TRBJ1-2, with D possibly matching TRBD1 (5 bases). The sequence was collected from an adult in good health. The source material was peripheral blood, sampled on day 0 of AZD1222 vaccination. The CDR3 coding sequence is TGTGCCAGCAGTGCGCAGGGAAGGGGAGTTGGCTACACCTTC. Protein: CASSAQGRGVGYTF.